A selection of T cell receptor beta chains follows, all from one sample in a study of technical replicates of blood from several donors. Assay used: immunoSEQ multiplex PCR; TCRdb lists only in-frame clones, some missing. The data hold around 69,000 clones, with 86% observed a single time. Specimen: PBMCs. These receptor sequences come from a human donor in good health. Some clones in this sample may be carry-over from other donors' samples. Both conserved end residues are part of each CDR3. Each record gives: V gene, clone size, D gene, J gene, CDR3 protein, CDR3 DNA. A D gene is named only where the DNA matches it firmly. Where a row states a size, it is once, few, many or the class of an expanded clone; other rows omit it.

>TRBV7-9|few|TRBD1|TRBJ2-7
CASSPRDRTYEQYF
TGTGCCAGCAGCCCAAGGGACAGGACCTACGAGCAGTACTTC
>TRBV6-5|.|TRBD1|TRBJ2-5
CASIADRTQETQYF
TGTGCCAGCATTGCGGACAGGACCCAAGAGACCCAGTACTTC
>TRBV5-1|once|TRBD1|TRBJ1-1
CASSWGQGGTEAFF
TGCGCCAGCAGCTGGGGACAGGGGGGGACTGAAGCTTTCTTT
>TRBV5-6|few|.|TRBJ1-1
CAYSRMNTEAFF
TGTGCCTACAGTCGGATGAACACTGAAGCTTTCTTT
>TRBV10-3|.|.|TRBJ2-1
CAISRAGAEDEQFF
TGTGCCATCAGCCGTGCAGGGGCGGAGGATGAGCAGTTCTTC
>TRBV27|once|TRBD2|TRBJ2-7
CASSLTSGYEQYF
TGTGCCAGCAGCTTGACTAGCGGCTACGAGCAGTACTTC
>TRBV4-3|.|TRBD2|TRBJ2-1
CASSQDPSGSGSYNEQFF
TGCGCCAGCAGCCAAGACCCCAGCGGGAGCGGGTCCTACAATGAGCAGTTCTTC
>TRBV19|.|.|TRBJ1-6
CASEGQRYNSPLHF
TGTGCCAGCGAAGGACAGCGCTATAATTCACCCCTCCACTTT
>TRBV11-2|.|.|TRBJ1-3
CASSQRQSSGNTIYF
TGTGCCAGCAGCCAGAGACAGAGCTCTGGAAACACCATATATTTT
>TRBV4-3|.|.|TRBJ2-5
CASSQSTVQETQYF
TGCGCCAGCAGCCAATCGACAGTTCAAGAGACCCAGTACTTC
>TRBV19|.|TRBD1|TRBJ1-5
CASRRPGQGAGNQPQHF
TGTGCCAGTAGGCGTCCGGGACAGGGGGCCGGCAATCAGCCCCAGCATTTT
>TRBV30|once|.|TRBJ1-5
CAWARQNSNQPQHF
TGTGCCTGGGCCCGACAGAATAGCAATCAGCCCCAGCATTTT